This T cell receptor (beta chain) is drawn from a study of T cell repertoires in cytomegalovirus infection. Study summary: Through public TCR beta signatures, both CMV infection and matching HLA type were indicated.

On this clonotype: Antigen unknown.

Germline V gene data show CDR1 as DFQATT and CDR2 as SNEGSKA (reference sequence). V dropped 7 bases and J dropped 3 bases, with 13 bases sitting between them. The CDR3 loop spans 13 amino acids. Study-wide points: There were HLA-C-restricted CMV-specific TCR beta clonotypes dominating the ex vivo response. Summed public TCR beta family frequency identified CMV carriers bearing the relevant HLA.

TCRdb fed the reads into MiXCR, producing one record per CDR3 protein. The data show some 600,000 distinct CDR3 sequences, with roughly 24% seen just once and roughly 8% held by the top ten. This clonotype was sampled from a human donor in good health (CMV status not recorded). Some clones in this sample may be carry-over from other donors' samples. The sample comprised CD8+ T cells from PBMCs. This chain uses TRBV20-1 with TRBJ1-3; D possibly corresponds to TRBD1 (6 bases). In DNA, the CDR3 is TGCAGTGGTACCAGGGGCTTTGGAAACACCATATATTTT. Its translation: CSGTRGFGNTIYF.